The 3 T cell receptor beta chains given below trace back to one sample, sequenced in a study of T cells after posttransplantation cyclophosphamide. Method: immunoSEQ multiplex PCR; TCRdb's copy keeps in-frame clones and lacks some. Listed for the sample are approximately 39,000 clones, none seen a single time. Input material: PBMCs. The receptors shown here come from a girl aged 5-17 years in good health, CMV-negative, and a related stem cell transplant donor.

This chain uses TRBV5-5 with TRBJ2-7; 11 nucleotides agree with TRBD1. Per germline, CDR1 SGHKS and CDR2 YYEKEE (reference sequence). CDR3 length: 15 amino acids. With 0 bases clipped from V and 4 bases from J, the junction kept 3 bases outside the gene matches. In DNA, the CDR3 is TGTGCCAGCAGCTTGGCAGGGACAGGGGGATACGAGCAGTACTTC. It specifies CASSLAGTGGYEQYF.

V gene TRBV4-1 combines with J gene TRBJ2-7; the match to TRBD1 covers 8 bases. CDR3 length: 18 residues. Unmatched junction bases numbered 12, after V lost 0 bases and J lost 2 bases. Germline V lookup: CDR1 MGHRA, CDR2 YSYEKL. CDR3 protein: CASSQDPQGASLTYEQYF. Here the CDR3 DNA reads TGCGCCAGCAGCCAAGATCCCCAGGGGGCCTCTCTAACCTACGAGCAGTACTTC.

This clone has just a few counts. The DNA of the CDR3 is TGTGCCAGCAACACCCCGGGGGTCACTGAAGCTTTCTTT. This codes for CASNTPGVTEAFF. The chain employs TRBV28 and TRBJ1-1, with D perhaps TRBD1 (5 bases). V lost 7 bases to trimming and J lost 4 bases, with 13 bases between them. In germline, CDR1 is MDHEN, CDR2 SYDVKM. The CDR3 contains 13 residues.